Following are 4 T cell receptor beta chains from one sample sequenced in a study of blood T cell repertoires in COVID-19. TCRdb's copy holds only in-frame clones and misses some; the assay was immunoSEQ multiplex PCR. The sample consists of roughly 200,000 clones, about 85% of them appearing once. Sequenced: peripheral blood. The receptors derive from a woman of 80 years or more with COVID-19, enrolled during active disease.

The V call is TRBV5-1, the J call TRBJ1-1; D not resolved. Trimming stripped 0 bases from V and 4 bases from J, with 10 bases between. CDR3 length: 14 amino acids. Germline values: CDR1 SGHRS, CDR2 YFSETQ. For the CDR3, the DNA is TGCGCCAGCAGCTTGGGCCGGTCGGGCACTGAAGCTTTCTTT. This gives the protein CASSLGRSGTEAFF.

This chain links TRBV19 with TRBJ1-5; D may be TRBD1 (6 bases). This CDR3 contains 15 residues. The V end lost 8 bases, the J end lost 3 bases, and 17 bases lay between the germline ends. Germline CDR1 reads LNHDA; CDR2 reads SQIVND (reference sequence). CDR3 in amino acids: CASFGGGATNQPQHF. DNA of the CDR3: TGTGCCAGTTTTGGTGGGGGGGCCACCAATCAGCCCCAGCATTTT.

The chain recombines TRBV7-2 with TRBJ1-2; 8 bases align to TRBD1. The CDR3 is 14 residues long. The J segment lost 5 bases and the V segment lost 1 base, leaving 3 bases of the junction unmatched. Per germline, CDR1 SGHTA and CDR2 FQGNSA. Here the CDR3 reads CASSLDRGIYGYTF. The DNA for the CDR3 is TGTGCCAGCAGCTTAGACAGGGGGATTTATGGCTACACCTTC. The variable domain in full, completed from reference TRBV7-2 and TRBJ1-2, reads GAGVSQSPSNKVTEKGKDVELRCDPISGHTALYWYRQSLGQGLEFLIYFQGNSAPDKSGLPSDRFSAERTGGSVSTLTIQRTQQEDSAVYLCASSLDRGIYGYTFGSGTRLTVV.

This clone appeared a single time. The genes are TRBV11-2 and TRBJ2-1; no reliable D call. This CDR3 contains 11 residues. Germline values: CDR1 SGHAT, CDR2 FQNNGV. V was pared by 4 bases and J by 7 bases, with 5 bases between. The CDR3 region is CASSSRNEQFF. The CDR3 DNA follows: TGTGCCAGCAGCTCCCGTAATGAGCAGTTCTTC.